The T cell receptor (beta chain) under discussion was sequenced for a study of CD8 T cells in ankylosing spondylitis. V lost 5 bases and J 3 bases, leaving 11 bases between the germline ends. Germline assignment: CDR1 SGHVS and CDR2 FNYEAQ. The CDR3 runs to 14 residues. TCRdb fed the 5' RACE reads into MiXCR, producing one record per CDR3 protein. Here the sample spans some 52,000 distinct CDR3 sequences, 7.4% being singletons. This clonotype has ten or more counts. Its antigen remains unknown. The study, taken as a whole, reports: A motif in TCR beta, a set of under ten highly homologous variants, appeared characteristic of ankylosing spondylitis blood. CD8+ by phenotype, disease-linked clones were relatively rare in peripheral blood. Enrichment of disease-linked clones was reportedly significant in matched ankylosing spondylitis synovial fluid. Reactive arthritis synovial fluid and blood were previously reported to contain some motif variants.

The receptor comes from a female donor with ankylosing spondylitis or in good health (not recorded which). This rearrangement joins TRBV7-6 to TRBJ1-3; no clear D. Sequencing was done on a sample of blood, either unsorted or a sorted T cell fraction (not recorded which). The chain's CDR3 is CASSPRNSGNTIYF. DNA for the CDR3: TGTGCCAGCAGCCCACGGAACAGTGGAAACACCATATATTTT.